This TCR beta chain is drawn from a study of PD-1 blockade in classical Hodgkin lymphoma. The table came from immunoSEQ multiplex PCR; TCRdb's copy has only in-frame clones and leaves some out. This table holds 20,000 to 30,000 clones, more than 75% found once. All the patients suffered relapse after autologous stem cell transplantation, and brentuximab vedotin exposure differed. The receptor's source is a human donor with classical Hodgkin lymphoma. This specimen consisted of peripheral blood mononuclear cells (PBMCs), obtained at baseline.

In nucleotides, the CDR3 is TGTGCCAGCAGCAGCGACCCGGGACAGGGTGGAGGCAATCAGCCCCAGCATTTT. Its protein is CASSSDPGQGGGNQPQHF. The chain links TRBV21-1 to TRBJ1-5; the table's D call of TRBD1 was not tested on the DNA. TRBV21-1 is a pseudogene locus. CDR3 size: 18 residues.